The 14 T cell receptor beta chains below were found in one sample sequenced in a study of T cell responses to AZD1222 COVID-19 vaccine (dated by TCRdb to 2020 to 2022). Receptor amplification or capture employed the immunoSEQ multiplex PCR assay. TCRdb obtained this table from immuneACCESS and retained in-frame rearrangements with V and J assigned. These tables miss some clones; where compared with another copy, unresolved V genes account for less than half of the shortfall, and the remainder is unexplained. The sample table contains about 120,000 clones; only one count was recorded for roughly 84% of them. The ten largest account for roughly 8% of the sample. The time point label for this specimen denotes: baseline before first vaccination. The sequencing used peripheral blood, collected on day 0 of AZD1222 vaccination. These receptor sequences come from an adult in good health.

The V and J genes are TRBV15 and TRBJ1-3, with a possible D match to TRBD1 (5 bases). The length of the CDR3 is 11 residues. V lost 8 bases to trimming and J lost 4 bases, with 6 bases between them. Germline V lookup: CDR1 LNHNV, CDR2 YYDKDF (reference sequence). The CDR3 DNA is TGTGCCACCGGGGGGGGAAACACCATATATTTT. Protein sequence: CATGGGNTIYF.

CDR3 in DNA: TGTGCCAGCAGCGGCCAGGGGGGCTCTGGAAACACCATATATTTT. Its translation: CASSGQGGSGNTIYF. The rearrangement links TRBV7-9 to TRBJ1-3; TRBD1 agrees at 7 bases. The CDR3 sequence is 15 residues long. Germline V gene lookup returns CDR1 SEHNR and CDR2 FQNEAQ (reference sequence). Trimming at V came to 5 bases and at J to 0 bases, leaving 4 bases not matched to a gene.

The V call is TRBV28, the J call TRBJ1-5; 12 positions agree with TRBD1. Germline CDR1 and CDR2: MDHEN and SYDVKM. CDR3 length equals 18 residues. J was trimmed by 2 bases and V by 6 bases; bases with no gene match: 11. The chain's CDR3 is CASRWGQGAGPGNQPQHF. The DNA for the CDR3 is TGTGCCAGCAGGTGGGGACAGGGGGCGGGACCAGGCAATCAGCCCCAGCATTTT.

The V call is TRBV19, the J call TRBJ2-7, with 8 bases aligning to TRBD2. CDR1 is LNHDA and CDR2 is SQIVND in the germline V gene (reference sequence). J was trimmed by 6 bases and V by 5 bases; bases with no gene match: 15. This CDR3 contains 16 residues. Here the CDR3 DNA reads TGTGCCAGTAGTTTATACCCACAGCGGGAGCGTAGCGAGCAGTACTTC. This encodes CASSLYPQRERSEQYF.

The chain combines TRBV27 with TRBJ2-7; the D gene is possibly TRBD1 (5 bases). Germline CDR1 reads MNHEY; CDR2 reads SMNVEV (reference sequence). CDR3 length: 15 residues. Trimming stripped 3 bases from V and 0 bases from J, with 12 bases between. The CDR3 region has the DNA TGTGCCAGCAGTTTGGCAGGGCTTAGCTCCTACGAGCAGTACTTC. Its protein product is CASSLAGLSSYEQYF.

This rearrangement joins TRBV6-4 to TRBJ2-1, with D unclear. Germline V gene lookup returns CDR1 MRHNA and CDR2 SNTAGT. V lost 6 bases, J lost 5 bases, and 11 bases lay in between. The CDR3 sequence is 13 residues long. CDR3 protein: CASSRKEDNEQFF. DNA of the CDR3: TGTGCCAGCAGCAGAAAAGAGGACAATGAGCAGTTCTTC.

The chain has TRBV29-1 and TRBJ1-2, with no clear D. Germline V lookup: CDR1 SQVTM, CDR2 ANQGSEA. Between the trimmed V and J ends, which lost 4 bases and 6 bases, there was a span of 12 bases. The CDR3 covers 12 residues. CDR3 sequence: CSVAVQIDGYTF. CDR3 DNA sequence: TGCAGCGTTGCGGTACAGATCGATGGCTACACCTTC. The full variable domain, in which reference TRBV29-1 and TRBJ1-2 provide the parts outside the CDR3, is SAVISQKPSRDICQRGTSLTIQCQVDSQVTMMFWYRQQPGQSLTLIATANQGSEATYESGFVIDKFPISRPNLTFSTLTVSNMSPEDSSIYLCSVAVQIDGYTFGSGTRLTVV.

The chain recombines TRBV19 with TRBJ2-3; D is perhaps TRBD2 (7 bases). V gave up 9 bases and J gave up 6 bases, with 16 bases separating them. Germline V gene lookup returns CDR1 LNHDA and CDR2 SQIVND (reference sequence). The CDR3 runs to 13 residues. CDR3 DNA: TGTGCCAGCAGTGGGGGGGGCGCGGATACGCAGTATTTT. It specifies CASSGGGADTQYF.

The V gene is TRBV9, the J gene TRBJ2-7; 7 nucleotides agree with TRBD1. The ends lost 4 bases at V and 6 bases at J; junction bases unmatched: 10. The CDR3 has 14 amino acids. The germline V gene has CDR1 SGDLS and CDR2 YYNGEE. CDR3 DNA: TGTGCCAGCAGCCCTCGGACAGGTCGTAGCGAGCAGTACTTC. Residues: CASSPRTGRSEQYF.

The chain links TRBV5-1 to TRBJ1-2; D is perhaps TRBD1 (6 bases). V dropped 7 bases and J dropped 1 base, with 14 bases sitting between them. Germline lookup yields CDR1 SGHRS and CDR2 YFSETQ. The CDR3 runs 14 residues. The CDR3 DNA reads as TGCGCCAGCGCTCTCACGGACAGTAACTATGGCTACACCTTC. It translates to CASALTDSNYGYTF.

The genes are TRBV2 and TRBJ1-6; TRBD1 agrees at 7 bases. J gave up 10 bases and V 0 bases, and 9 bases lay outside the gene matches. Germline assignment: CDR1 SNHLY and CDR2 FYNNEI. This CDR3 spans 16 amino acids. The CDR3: CASSEAGQSKRSPLHF. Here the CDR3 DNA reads TGTGCCAGCAGTGAAGCGGGACAGTCGAAGAGGTCACCCCTCCACTTT. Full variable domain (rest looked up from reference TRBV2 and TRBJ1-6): EPEVTQTPSHQVTQMGQEVILRCVPISNHLYFYWYRQILGQKVEFLVSFYNNEISEKSEIFDDQFSVERPDGSNFTLKIRSTKLEDSAMYFCASSEAGQSKRSPLHFGNGTRLTVT.

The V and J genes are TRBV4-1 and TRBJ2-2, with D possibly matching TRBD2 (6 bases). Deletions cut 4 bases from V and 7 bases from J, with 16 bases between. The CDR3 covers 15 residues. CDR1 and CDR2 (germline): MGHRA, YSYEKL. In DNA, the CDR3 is TGCGCCAGCAGCCGAGGGACGGGAGTGGTCGGGGAGCTGTTTTTT. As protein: CASSRGTGVVGELFF.

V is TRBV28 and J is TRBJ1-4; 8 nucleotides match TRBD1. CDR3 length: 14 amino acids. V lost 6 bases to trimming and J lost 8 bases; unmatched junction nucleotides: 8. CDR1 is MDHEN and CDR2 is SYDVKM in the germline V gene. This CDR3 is CASSTTGAPEKLFF. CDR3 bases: TGTGCCAGCAGCACGACAGGGGCCCCCGAAAAACTGTTTTTT. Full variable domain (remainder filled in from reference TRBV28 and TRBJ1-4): DVKVTQSSRYLVKRTGEKVFLECVQDMDHENMFWYRQDPGLGLRLIYFSYDVKMKEKGDIPEGYSVSREKKERFSLILESASTNQTSMYLCASSTTGAPEKLFFGSGTQLSVL.

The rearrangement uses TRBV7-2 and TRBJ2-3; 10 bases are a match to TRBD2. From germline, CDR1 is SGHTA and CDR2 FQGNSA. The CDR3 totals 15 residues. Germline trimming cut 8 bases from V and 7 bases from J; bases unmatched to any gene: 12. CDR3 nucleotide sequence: TGTGCCAGCTCCCGAGAGCGGGGGGGCCTATATACGCAGTATTTT. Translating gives CASSRERGGLYTQYF.